This record looks at one T cell receptor (beta chain) sequence and its context. Antigen: not known. This entry comes from a study of cytomegalovirus exposure and HLA in healthy donors. Broader study findings: Cytomegalovirus status was reportedly diagnosed by the classifier with high specificity and sensitivity.

The CDR3 has 17 residues. From germline, CDR1 is SGHDT and CDR2 YYEEEE. V gave up 4 bases and J gave up 2 bases; unmatched junction bases: 6. Use of 60 Vbeta and 13 Jbeta primers characterized the PCR. Using immunoSEQ multiplex PCR, the repertoire was profiled, and TCRdb retains in-frame clones only, with some absent. The repertoire consists of over 150,000 clones, with around 72% occurring once and the leading ten covering less than 1.5%. This receptor was taken from a man in his fifties or sixties in good health and CMV-seronegative. The genes are TRBV5-6 and TRBJ2-3, with TRBD2 identical over 14 bases. Sample: PBMCs. The CDR3 DNA follows: TGTGCCAGCAGCGTGACTAGCGGGGGGGCTCTCACAGATACGCAGTATTTT. It codes for CASSVTSGGALTDTQYF.